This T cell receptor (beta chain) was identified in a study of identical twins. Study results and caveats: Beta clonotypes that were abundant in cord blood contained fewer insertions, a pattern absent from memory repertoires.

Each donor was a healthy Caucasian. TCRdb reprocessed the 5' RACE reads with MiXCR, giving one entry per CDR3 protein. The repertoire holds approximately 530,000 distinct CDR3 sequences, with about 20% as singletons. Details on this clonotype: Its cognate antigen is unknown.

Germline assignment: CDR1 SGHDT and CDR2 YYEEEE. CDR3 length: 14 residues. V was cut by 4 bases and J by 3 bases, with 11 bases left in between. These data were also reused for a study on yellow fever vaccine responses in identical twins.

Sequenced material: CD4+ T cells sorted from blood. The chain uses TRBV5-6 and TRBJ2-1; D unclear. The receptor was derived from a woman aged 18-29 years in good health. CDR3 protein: CASSPWVLYNEQFF. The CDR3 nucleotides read TGTGCCAGCAGCCCCTGGGTGCTCTACAATGAGCAGTTCTTC. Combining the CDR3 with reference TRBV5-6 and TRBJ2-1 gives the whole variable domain DAGVTQSPTHLIKTRGQQVTLRCSPKSGHDTVSWYQQALGQGPQFIFQYYEEEERQRGNFPDRFSGHQFPNYSSELNVNALLLGDSALYLCASSPWVLYNEQFFGPGTRLTVL.